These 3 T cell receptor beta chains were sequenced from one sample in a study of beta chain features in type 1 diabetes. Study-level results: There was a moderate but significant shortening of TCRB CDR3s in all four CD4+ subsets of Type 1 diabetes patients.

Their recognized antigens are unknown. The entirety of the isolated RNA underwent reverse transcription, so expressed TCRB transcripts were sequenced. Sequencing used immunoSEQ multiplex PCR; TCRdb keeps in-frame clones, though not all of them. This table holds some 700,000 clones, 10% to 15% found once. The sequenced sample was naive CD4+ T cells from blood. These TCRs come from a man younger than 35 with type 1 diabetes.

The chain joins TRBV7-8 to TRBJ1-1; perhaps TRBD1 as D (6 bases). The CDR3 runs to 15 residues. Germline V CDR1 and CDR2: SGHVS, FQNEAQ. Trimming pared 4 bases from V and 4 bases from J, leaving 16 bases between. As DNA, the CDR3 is TGTGCCAGCAGCTGGGGGGCGAGGTGGCCCACTGAAGCTTTCTTT. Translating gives CASSWGARWPTEAFF.

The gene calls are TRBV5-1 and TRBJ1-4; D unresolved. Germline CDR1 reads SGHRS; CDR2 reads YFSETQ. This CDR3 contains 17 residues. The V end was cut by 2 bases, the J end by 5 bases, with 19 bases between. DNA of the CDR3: TGCGCCAGCAGCTTAAGTTCCGCCTCGGAAATGAATGAAAAACTGTTTTTT. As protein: CASSLSSASEMNEKLFF.

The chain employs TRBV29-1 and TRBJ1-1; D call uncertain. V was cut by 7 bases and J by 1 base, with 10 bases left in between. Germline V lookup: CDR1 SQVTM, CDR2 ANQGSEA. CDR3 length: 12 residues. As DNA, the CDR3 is TGCAGCGCCGGTTGGGGGAACACTGAAGCTTTCTTT. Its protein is CSAGWGNTEAFF.